This T cell receptor (beta chain) was identified in a study of T cell responses to AZD1222 COVID-19 vaccine. Study-wide findings and caveats: It was only a handful of AZD1222 recipients who were seropositive at baseline.

Germline V gene data show CDR1 as LGHNA and CDR2 as YSLEER. Trimming took 1 base from V and 1 from J, leaving 18 bases between them. The CDR3 covers 18 residues. Generated by immunoSEQ multiplex PCR, the TCRdb table keeps only in-frame clones and is missing some. The sample contains roughly 97,000 clones, approximately 89% of which appear only once. Of note for this clone: Antigen: not known.

The chain employs TRBV4-3 and TRBJ2-3; perhaps TRBD2 as D (6 bases). Specimen: peripheral blood, collected on day 0 of AZD1222 vaccination. This clonotype was sampled from an adult in good health. The CDR3 loop reads CASSQGRGRASGTDTQYF. The CDR3, as DNA: TGCGCCAGCAGCCAAGGGAGGGGACGGGCCTCCGGCACAGATACGCAGTATTTT.